This TCR beta chain was found in a study of identical twins. Trimming removed 2 bases from V and 8 bases from J; junction bases left unmatched: 12. CDR1 and CDR2 (germline): WSHSY, SAAADI. The length of the CDR3 is 16 residues. Study-level results: Compared with models, monozygotic twins showed more out-of-frame TCR alpha sharing.

TCRdb redid the calling of the 5' RACE reads with MiXCR, one entry per CDR3 protein. The sample records 500,000 to 600,000 distinct CDR3 sequences, approximately 22% being singletons. For this clonotype: The target antigen is unknown.

The same sample was also studied in work on T cells expressing NK-cell markers. That paper adds: Among eight sequenced donors, seven carried HCMV seropositivity while one was seronegative. Expanded clones of NKG2C+ T cells had an unclear HCMV specificity.

What was sequenced was CD4+ T cells sorted from blood. The chain combines TRBV10-2 with TRBJ2-1, with 7 bases lining up with TRBD2. The sequence came from a woman aged 18-30 years in good health. The CDR3 DNA reads as TGCGCCAGCAGTGAGAGAAGGACGGGAGGAGGGTATGAGCAGTTCTTC. This gives the protein CASSERRTGGGYEQFF.